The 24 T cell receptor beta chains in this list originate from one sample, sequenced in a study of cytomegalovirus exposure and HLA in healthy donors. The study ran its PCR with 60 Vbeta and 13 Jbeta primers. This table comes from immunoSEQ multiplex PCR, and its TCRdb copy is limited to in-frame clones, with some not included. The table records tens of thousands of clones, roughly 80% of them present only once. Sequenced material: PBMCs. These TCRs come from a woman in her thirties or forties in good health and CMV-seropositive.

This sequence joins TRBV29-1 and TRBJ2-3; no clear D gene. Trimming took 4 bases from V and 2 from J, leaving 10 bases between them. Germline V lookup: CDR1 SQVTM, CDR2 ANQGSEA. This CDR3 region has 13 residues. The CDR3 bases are TGCAGCGTTGGTGGAGAGAACACAGATACGCAGTATTTT. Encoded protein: CSVGGENTDTQYF.

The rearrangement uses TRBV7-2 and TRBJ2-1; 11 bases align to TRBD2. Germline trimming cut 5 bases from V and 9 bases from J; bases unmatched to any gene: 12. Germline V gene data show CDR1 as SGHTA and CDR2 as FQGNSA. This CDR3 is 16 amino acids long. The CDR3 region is CASSQVSGRAGGEQFF. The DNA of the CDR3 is TGTGCCAGCAGCCAGGTTAGCGGGAGGGCAGGTGGTGAGCAGTTCTTC.

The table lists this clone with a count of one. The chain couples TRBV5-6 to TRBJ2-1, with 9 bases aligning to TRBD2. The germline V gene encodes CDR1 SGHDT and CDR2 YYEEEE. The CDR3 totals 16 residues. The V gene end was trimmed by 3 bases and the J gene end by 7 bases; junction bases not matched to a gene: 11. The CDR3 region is CASSYRGSGRSNEQFF. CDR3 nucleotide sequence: TGTGCCAGCAGCTACCGTGGAAGCGGGAGGTCAAATGAGCAGTTCTTC.

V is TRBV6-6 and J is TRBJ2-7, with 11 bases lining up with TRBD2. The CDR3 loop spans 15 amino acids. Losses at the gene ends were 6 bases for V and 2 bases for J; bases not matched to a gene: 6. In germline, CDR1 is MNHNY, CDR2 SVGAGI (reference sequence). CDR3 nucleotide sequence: TGTGCCAGCAGCGCGACTAGCGGGGCCGCCTACGAGCAGTACTTC. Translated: CASSATSGAAYEQYF.

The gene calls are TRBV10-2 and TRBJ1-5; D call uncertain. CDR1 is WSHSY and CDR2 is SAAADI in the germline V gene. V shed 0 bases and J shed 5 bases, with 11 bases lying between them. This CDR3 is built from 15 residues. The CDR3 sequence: CASSESSGYDQPQHF. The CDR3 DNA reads TGCGCCAGCAGTGAGTCGTCGGGGTACGATCAGCCCCAGCATTTT.

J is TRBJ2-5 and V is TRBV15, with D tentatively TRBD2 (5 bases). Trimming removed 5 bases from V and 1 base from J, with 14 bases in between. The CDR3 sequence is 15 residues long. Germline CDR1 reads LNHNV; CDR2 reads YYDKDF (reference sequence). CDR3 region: CATSGYRDRQETQYF. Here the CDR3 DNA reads TGTGCCACCAGCGGTTACCGGGATCGCCAAGAGACCCAGTACTTC.

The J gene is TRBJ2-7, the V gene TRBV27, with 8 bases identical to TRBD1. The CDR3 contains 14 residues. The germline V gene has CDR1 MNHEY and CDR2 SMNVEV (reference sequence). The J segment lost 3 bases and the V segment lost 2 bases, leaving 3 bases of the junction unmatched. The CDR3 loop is CASSLKGQGYEQYF. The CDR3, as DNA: TGTGCCAGCAGTTTAAAAGGACAGGGCTACGAGCAGTACTTC.

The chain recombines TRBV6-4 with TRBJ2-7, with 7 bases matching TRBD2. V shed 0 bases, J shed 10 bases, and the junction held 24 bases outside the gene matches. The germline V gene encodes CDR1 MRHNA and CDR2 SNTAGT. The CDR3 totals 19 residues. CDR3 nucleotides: TGTGCCAGCAGTGACTCGCTGGGGGAGGGAGGGGAATTGGTAACCTTACAGTACTTC. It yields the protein CASSDSLGEGGELVTLQYF.

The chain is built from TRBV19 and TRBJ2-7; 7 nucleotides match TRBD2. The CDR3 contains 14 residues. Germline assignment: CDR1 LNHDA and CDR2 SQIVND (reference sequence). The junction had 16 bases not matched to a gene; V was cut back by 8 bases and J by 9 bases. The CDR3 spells CASDAGTNSLGQYF. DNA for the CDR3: TGTGCCAGTGACGCCGGGACTAACTCCTTGGGGCAGTACTTC.

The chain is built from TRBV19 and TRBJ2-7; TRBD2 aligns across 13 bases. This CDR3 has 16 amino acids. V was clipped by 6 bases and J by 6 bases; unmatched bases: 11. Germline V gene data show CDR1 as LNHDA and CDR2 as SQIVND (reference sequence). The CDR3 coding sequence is TGTGCCAGTAGGGGGGGACTAGCGGGACTATCTGGCGAGCAGTACTTC. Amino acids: CASRGGLAGLSGEQYF.

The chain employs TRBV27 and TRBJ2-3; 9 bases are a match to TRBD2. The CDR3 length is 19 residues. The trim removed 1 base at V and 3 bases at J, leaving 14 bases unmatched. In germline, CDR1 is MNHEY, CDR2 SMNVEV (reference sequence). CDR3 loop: CASSLFPGGRDYWTDTQYF. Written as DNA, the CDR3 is TGTGCCAGCAGTTTATTTCCCGGCGGGAGGGACTATTGGACAGATACGCAGTATTTT.

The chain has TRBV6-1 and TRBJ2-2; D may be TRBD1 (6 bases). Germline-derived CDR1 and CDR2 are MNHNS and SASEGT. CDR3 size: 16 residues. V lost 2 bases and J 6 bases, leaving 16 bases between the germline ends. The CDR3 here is CASSEIQGRGSGELFF. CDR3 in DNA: TGTGCCAGCAGTGAAATACAGGGTAGGGGTTCCGGGGAGCTGTTTTTT.

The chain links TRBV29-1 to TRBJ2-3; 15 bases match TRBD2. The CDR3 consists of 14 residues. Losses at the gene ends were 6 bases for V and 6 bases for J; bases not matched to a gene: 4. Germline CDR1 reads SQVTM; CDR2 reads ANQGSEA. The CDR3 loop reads CSVGLAGGGDTQYF. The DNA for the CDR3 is TGCAGCGTGGGACTAGCGGGGGGCGGGGATACGCAGTATTTT.

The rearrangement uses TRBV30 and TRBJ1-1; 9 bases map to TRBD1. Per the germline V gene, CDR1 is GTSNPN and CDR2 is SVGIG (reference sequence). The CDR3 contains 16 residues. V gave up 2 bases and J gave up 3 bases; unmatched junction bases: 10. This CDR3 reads CAWSRWGTGKDTEAFF. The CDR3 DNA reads TGTGCCTGGAGTCGTTGGGGGACAGGGAAGGACACTGAAGCTTTCTTT.

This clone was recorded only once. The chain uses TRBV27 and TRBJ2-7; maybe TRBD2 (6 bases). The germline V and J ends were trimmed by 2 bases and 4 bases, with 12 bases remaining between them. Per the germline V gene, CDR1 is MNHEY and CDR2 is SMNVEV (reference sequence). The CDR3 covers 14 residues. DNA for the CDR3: TGTGCCAGCAGTTTACGCGGGGAATTTTACGAGCAGTACTTC. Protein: CASSLRGEFYEQYF.

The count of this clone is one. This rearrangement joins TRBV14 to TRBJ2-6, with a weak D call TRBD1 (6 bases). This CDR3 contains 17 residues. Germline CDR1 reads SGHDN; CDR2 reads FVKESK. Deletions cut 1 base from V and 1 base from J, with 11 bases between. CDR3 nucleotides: TGTGCCAGCAGCCAAGGGGGGCTCAGATCTGGGGCCAACGTCCTGACTTTC. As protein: CASSQGGLRSGANVLTF.

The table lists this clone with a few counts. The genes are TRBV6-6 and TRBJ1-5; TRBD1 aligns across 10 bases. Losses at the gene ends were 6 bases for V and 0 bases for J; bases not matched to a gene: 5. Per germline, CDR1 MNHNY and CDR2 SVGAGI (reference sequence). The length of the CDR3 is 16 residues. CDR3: CASSHGTGASNQPQHF. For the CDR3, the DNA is TGTGCCAGCAGCCACGGGACAGGGGCTAGCAATCAGCCCCAGCATTTT.

CDR3 residues: CASSSKDRLGYEQYF. The CDR3 bases are TGTGCCAGCAGTTCAAAGGACAGGTTAGGCTACGAGCAGTACTTC. The V gene is TRBV28, the J gene TRBJ2-7; 7 bases agree with TRBD1. Unmatched junction bases numbered 9, after V lost 4 bases and J lost 3 bases. CDR3 length: 15 amino acids. Looked up from germline, CDR1 is MDHEN and CDR2 is SYDVKM.

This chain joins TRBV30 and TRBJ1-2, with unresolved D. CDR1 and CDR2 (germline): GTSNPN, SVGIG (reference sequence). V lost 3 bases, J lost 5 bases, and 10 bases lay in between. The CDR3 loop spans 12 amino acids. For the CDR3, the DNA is TGTGCCTGGAGCACGGACTTGTATGGCTACACCTTC. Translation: CAWSTDLYGYTF.

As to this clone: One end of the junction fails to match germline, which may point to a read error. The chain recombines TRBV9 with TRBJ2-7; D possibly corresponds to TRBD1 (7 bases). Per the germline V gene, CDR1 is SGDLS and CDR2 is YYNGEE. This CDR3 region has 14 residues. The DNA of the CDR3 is TGTGCCAGCAGCACGCGGGACAGCTCCCACGAGCAGTACTTC. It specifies CASSTRDSSHEQYF.

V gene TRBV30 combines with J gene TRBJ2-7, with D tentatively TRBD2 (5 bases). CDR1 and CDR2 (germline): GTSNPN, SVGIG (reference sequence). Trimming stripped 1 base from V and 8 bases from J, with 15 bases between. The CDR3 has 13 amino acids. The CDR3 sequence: CAWSGIIRGQQYF. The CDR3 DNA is TGTGCCTGGAGTGGAATAATCCGCGGGCAGCAGTACTTC.

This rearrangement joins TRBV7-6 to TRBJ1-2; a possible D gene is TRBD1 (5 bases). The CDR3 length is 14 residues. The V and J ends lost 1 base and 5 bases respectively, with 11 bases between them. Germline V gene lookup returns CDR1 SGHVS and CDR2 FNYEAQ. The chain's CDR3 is CASSLDETAYGYTF. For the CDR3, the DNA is TGTGCCAGCAGCTTAGATGAGACAGCATATGGCTACACCTTC.

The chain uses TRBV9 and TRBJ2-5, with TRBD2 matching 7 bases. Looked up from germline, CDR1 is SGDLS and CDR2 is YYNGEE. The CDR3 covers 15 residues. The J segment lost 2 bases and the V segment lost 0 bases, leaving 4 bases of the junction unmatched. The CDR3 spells CASSVGGAGQETQYF. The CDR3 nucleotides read TGTGCCAGCAGCGTAGGCGGAGCGGGGCAAGAGACCCAGTACTTC.

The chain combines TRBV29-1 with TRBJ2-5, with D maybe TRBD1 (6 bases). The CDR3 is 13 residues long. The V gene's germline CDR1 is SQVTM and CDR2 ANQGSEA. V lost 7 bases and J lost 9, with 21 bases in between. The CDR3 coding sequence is TGCAGCGCCACAGGGTTAGGGGCTCGGGCCCAGTACTTC. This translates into CSATGLGARAQYF.